This T cell receptor beta chain was obtained from a study of shared clonotypes between healthy human individuals. Germline CDR1 MNHNS, CDR2 SASEGT. V was clipped by 2 bases and J by 0 bases, with 14 bases between them. The CDR3 length is 17 residues. TCRdb's copy holds only in-frame clones and misses some; the assay was immunoSEQ multiplex PCR. This sample has more than 400,000 clones; approximately 94% occur once, and the top ten carry about 0.059%. The chain is built from TRBV6-1 and TRBJ2-1; TRBD2 is a possible D gene (5 bases). Sequenced sample: naive CD4+ T cells sorted from blood. Subset meaning: CD45RA+ positively selected. The TCR originated in a woman aged 25-40 years in good health. CDR3 region: CASSEQRTGSSYNEQFF. CDR3 coding DNA: TGTGCCAGCAGTGAACAACGGACGGGGAGCTCCTACAATGAGCAGTTCTTC.